This T cell receptor beta chain derives from a study of cytomegalovirus exposure and HLA in healthy donors. A multiplex PCR was run with 60 Vbeta primers and 13 Jbeta primers. Generated by immunoSEQ multiplex PCR, the TCRdb table keeps only in-frame clones and is missing some. Of approximately 150,000 clones listed, more than 60% are singletons. The origin of this receptor is a woman aged 55-69 years in good health and CMV-seronegative. Sequenced sample: PBMCs.

The CDR3 spells CSVPSEGGDTGELFF. CDR3 bases: TGCAGCGTCCCCTCCGAGGGGGGGGACACCGGGGAGCTGTTTTTT. V usage is TRBV29-1 and J usage is TRBJ2-2; weak D call: TRBD2 (7 bases). Trimming stripped 6 bases from V and 3 bases from J, with 17 bases between. CDR3 length: 15 amino acids. Germline loops: CDR1 SQVTM, CDR2 ANQGSEA.